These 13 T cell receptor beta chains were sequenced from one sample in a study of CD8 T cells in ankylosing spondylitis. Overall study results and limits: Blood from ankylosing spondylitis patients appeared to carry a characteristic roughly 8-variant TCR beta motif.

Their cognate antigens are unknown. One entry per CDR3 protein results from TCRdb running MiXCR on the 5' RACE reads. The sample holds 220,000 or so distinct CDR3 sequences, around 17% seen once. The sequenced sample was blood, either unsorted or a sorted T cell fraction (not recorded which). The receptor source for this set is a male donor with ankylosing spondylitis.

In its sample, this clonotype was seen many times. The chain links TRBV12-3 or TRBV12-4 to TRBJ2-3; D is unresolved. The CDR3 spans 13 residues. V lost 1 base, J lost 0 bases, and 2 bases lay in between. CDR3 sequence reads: CASSLVSTDTQYF. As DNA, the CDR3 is TGTGCCAGCAGTTTAGTGAGCACAGATACGCAGTATTTT.

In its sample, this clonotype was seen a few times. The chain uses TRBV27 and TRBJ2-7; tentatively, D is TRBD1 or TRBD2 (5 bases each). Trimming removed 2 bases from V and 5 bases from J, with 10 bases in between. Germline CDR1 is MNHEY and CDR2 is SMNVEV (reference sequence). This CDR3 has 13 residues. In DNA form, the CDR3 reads TGTGCCAGCAGTTTACTGGGACCCCACGAGCAGTACTTC. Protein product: CASSLLGPHEQYF.

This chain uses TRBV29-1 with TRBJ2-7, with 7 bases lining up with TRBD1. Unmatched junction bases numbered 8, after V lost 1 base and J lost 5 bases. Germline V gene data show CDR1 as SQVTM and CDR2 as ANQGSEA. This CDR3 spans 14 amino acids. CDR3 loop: CSVEGSTGSDEQYF. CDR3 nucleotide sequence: TGCAGCGTTGAAGGGTCGACAGGGTCCGACGAGCAGTACTTC.

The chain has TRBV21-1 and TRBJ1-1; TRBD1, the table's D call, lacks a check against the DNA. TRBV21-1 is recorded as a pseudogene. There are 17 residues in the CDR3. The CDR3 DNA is TGTGCCAGCAGCAAAGGTTCGGGACAGGGGGCCCACACTGAAGCTTTCTTT. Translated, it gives CASSKGSGQGAHTEAFF.

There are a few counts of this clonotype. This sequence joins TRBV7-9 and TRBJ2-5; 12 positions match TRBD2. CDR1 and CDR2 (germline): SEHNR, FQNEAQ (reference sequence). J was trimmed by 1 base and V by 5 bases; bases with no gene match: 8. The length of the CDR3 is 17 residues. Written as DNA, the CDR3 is TGTGCCAGCAGCCCCCGGACTAGCGGGACACTCCAAGAGACCCAGTACTTC. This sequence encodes CASSPRTSGTLQETQYF. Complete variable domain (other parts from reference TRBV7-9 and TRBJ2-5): DTGVSQNPRHKITKRGQNVTFRCDPISEHNRLYWYRQTLGQGPEFLTYFQNEAQLEKSRLLSDRFSAERPKGSFSTLEIQRTEQGDSAMYLCASSPRTSGTLQETQYFGPGTRLLVL.

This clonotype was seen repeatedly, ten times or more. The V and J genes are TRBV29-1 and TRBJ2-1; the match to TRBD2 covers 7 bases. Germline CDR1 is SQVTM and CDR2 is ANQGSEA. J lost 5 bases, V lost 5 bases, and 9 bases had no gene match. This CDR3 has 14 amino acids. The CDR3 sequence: CSVLGLAVNNEQFF. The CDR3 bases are TGCAGCGTTCTCGGCCTAGCGGTTAACAATGAGCAGTTCTTC.

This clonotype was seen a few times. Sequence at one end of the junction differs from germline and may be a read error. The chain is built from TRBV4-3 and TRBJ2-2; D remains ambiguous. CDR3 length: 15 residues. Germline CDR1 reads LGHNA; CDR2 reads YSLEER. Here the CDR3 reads CASSQDRRNPGELFF. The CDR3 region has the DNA TGCGCCAGCAGCCAAGATAGACGGAACCCCGGGGAGCTGTTTTTT.

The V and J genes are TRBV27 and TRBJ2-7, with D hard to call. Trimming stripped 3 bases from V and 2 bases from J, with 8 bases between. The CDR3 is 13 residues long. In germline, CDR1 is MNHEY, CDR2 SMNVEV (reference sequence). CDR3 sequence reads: CASSFGLAYEQYF. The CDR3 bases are TGTGCCAGCAGTTTTGGGCTAGCCTACGAGCAGTACTTC.

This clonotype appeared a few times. In DNA, the CDR3 is TGTGCCAGCAGTTCCCAGATGTTCACAGATACGCAGTATTTT. This translates into CASSSQMFTDTQYF. This chain joins TRBV27 and TRBJ2-3; D is undetermined. The germline V gene has CDR1 MNHEY and CDR2 SMNVEV (reference sequence). Trimming cost V 4 bases and J 2 bases, with 10 bases left between them. This CDR3 has 14 amino acids.

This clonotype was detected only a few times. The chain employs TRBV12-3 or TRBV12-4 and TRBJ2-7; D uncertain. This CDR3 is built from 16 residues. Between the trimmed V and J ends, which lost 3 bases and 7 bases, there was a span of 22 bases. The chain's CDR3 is CASSFTSPPGNGEQYF. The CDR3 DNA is TGTGCCAGCAGTTTTACATCTCCTCCTGGGAATGGTGAGCAGTACTTC.

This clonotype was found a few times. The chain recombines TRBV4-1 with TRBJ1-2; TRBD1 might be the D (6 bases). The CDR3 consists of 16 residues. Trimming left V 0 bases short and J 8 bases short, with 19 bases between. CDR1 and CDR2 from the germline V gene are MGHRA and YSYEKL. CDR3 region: CASSQEGGQTWYGYTF. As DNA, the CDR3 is TGCGCCAGCAGCCAAGAGGGGGGACAAACTTGGTACGGCTACACCTTC.

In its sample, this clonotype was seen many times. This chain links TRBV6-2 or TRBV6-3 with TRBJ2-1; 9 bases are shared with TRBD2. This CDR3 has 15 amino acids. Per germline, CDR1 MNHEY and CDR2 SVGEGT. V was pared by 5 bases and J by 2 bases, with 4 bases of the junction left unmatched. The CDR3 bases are TGTGCCAGCAGTATTAGCGGGGGAGCCTACAATGAGCAGTTCTTC. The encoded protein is CASSISGGAYNEQFF.

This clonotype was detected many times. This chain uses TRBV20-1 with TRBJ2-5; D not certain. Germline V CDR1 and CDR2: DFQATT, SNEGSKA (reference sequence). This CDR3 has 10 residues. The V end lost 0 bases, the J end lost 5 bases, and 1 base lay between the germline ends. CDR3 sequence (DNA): TGCAGTGCTAGAGAGGAGACCCAGTACTTC. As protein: CSAREETQYF.